The 15 T cell receptor beta chains given below trace back to one sample, sequenced in a study of T cell changes during pregnancy in multiple sclerosis. This table comes from immunoSEQ multiplex PCR, and its TCRdb copy is limited to in-frame clones, with some not included. The table lists about 38,000 clones, roughly 91% of them singletons. Specimen: CD4+ T cells from peripheral blood mononuclear cells, collected after pregnancy. Receptors originate from a female donor in good health, enrolled as a control in a pregnancy study.

The J gene is TRBJ1-6, the V gene TRBV27; D is ambiguous. The CDR3 contains 14 residues. Germline CDR1 and CDR2: MNHEY and SMNVEV (reference sequence). Trimming cost V 2 bases and J 10 bases, with 12 bases left between them. CDR3 amino acids: CASSLGQVRSPLHF. The CDR3 nucleotides are TGTGCCAGCAGTTTAGGCCAGGTTCGATCACCCCTCCACTTT.

The rearrangement joins TRBV6-5 to TRBJ2-1; D possibly corresponds to TRBD1 (6 bases). Trimming left V 5 bases short and J 8 bases short, with 10 bases between. This CDR3 has 12 amino acids. Germline V gives CDR1 MNHEY, CDR2 SVGAGI. CDR3 nucleotides: TGTGCCAGCAGTCAGGGGAACGATGAGCAGTTCTTC. Amino acid sequence: CASSQGNDEQFF.

The chain is built from TRBV28 and TRBJ2-3, with 10 bases that match TRBD1. CDR1 is MDHEN, CDR2 SYDVKM, per germline. J gave up 3 bases and V 7 bases, and 7 bases lay outside the gene matches. CDR3 size: 15 residues. The CDR3 DNA sequence: TGTGCCAGCAAAGAGACAGGGGGCGGGACAGATACGCAGTATTTT. It specifies CASKETGGGTDTQYF.

The V gene is TRBV6-5, the J gene TRBJ2-3, with D possibly TRBD2 on 6 matching bases. Germline CDR1 is MNHEY and CDR2 is SVGAGI. Between the trimmed V and J ends, which lost 6 bases and 7 bases, there was a span of 17 bases. The CDR3 sequence is 14 residues long. The CDR3 reads CASRAVGGSYTQYF. DNA for the CDR3: TGTGCCAGCAGGGCCGTGGGGGGAAGCTATACGCAGTATTTT.

This clone was seen a single time. V gene TRBV19 combines with J gene TRBJ1-5, with 7 bases that match TRBD1. Germline CDR1 and CDR2: LNHDA and SQIVND (reference sequence). V was pared by 4 bases and J by 5 bases, with 14 bases of the junction left unmatched. The length of the CDR3 is 17 residues. The CDR3 DNA reads as TGTGCCAGTAGTAGCCCCCCCGGGACAGCGGTAGATCAGCCCCAGCATTTT. Translation: CASSSPPGTAVDQPQHF. Combining the CDR3 with reference TRBV19 and TRBJ1-5 gives the whole variable domain DGGITQSPKYLFRKEGQNVTLSCEQNLNHDAMYWYRQDPGQGLRLIYYSQIVNDFQKGDIAEGYSVSREKKESFPLTVTSAQKNPTAFYLCASSSPPGTAVDQPQHFGDGTRLSIL.

The CDR3 is CASMDRANQPQHF. CDR3 bases: TGTGCCAGCATGGACAGGGCCAATCAGCCCCAGCATTTT. V and J are TRBV6-6 and TRBJ1-5; 8 positions match TRBD1. Looked up from germline, CDR1 is MNHNY and CDR2 is SVGAGI (reference sequence). V lost 7 bases and J lost 3; bases outside the gene matches: 2. The CDR3 has 13 residues.

The rearrangement links TRBV5-6 to TRBJ2-7; 9 nucleotides match TRBD2. J gave up 0 bases and V 0 bases, and 1 base lay outside the gene matches. Germline loops: CDR1 SGHDT, CDR2 YYEEEE. This CDR3 is 15 amino acids long. The CDR3 region has the DNA TGTGCCAGCAGCTTGGGTAGCGGGAGCTCCTACGAGCAGTACTTC. Protein: CASSLGSGSSYEQYF.

V is TRBV9 and J is TRBJ2-3; D is unclear. Trimming cost V 3 bases and J 6 bases, with 17 bases left between them. Germline V gene sequence: CDR1 SGDLS, CDR2 YYNGEE. The CDR3 loop spans 15 amino acids. CDR3 DNA: TGTGCCAGCAGCGCCTCGCTCCCCTACGGGGATACGCAGTATTTT. Protein: CASSASLPYGDTQYF.

The chain uses TRBV19 and TRBJ2-4; no clear D gene. V gave up 6 bases and J gave up 7 bases, with 25 bases separating them. Germline assignment: CDR1 LNHDA and CDR2 SQIVND (reference sequence). This CDR3 region has 17 residues. In DNA form, the CDR3 reads TGTGCCAGTAGCCCCGGGTATCGGCCCAGATTTAACAACATTCAGTACTTC. Translation gives CASSPGYRPRFNNIQYF.

This chain links TRBV6-6 with TRBJ1-5; TRBD1 matches at 8 bases. The length of the CDR3 is 14 residues. From germline, CDR1 is MNHNY and CDR2 SVGAGI (reference sequence). V shed 4 bases, J shed 9 bases, and the junction held 8 bases outside the gene matches. The CDR3 coding sequence is TGTGCCAGCAGTTCGGGACAGGAGGGCATGCCCCAGCATTTT. Protein product: CASSSGQEGMPQHF.

Only one count was recorded for this clone. The rearrangement uses TRBV7-9 and TRBJ1-1; D unresolved. Germline loops: CDR1 SEHNR, CDR2 FQNEAQ (reference sequence). The CDR3 consists of 14 residues. V lost 2 bases to trimming and J lost 0 bases, with 7 bases between them. The CDR3, as DNA: TGTGCCAGCAGCTTACAGACTATGAACACTGAAGCTTTCTTT. Amino acids: CASSLQTMNTEAFF.

This chain connects TRBV11-3 to TRBJ2-7, with TRBD1 as a possible D gene (5 bases). This CDR3 is 16 amino acids long. The germline CDR1 and CDR2 sequences are SGHNT and YENEEA. V was shortened by 0 bases and J by 4 bases, with 16 bases between the two germline ends. CDR3 residues: CASSLDRFRGPYEQYF. The CDR3 DNA is TGTGCCAGCAGCTTAGACCGATTTAGGGGCCCTTACGAGCAGTACTTC.

This sequence joins TRBV19 and TRBJ1-5, with D maybe TRBD1 (5 bases). The CDR3 consists of 14 residues. CDR1 is LNHDA and CDR2 is SQIVND in the germline V gene (reference sequence). Deletions cut 9 bases from V and 5 bases from J, with 17 bases between. The CDR3 spells CASTDIATYQPQHF. The DNA for the CDR3 is TGTGCCAGCACGGACATAGCTACTTATCAGCCCCAGCATTTT.

The chain is built from TRBV5-1 and TRBJ1-4; 7 bases fit TRBD1. With 4 bases clipped from V and 4 bases from J, the junction kept 7 bases outside the gene matches. Germline V gene data show CDR1 as SGHRS and CDR2 as YFSETQ. This CDR3 spans 15 amino acids. The CDR3 region has the DNA TGCGCCAGCAGCCCCCAGACAGGGCTTAATGAAAAACTGTTTTTT. Translation: CASSPQTGLNEKLFF.

The chain has TRBV10-1 and TRBJ2-5; possibly TRBD2 for D (5 bases). V lost 5 bases to trimming and J lost 3 bases, with 10 bases between them. The length of the CDR3 is 13 residues. Germline V CDR1 and CDR2: WNHNN, SYGVQD (reference sequence). CDR3 amino acids: CASSRTGEETQYF. In nucleotides, the CDR3 is TGCGCCAGCAGTCGCACCGGGGAAGAGACCCAGTACTTC.